One and the same sample provided the 25 T cell receptor beta chains below, sequenced in a study of T cell responses to AZD1222 COVID-19 vaccine. Repertoires were generated with immunoSEQ multiplex PCR, while TCRdb's copy carries only in-frame clones and drops some. The table has some 110,000 clones, 85% to 90% seen once. Material: peripheral blood, obtained 28 days after the second AZD1222 dose. All receptors derive from an adult who received the AZD1222 COVID-19 vaccine.

This chain joins TRBV6-1 and TRBJ1-1, with D possibly being TRBD1 (5 bases). This CDR3 is built from 13 residues. Germline lookup yields CDR1 MNHNS and CDR2 SASEGT. The V and J ends lost 0 bases and 4 bases respectively, with 6 bases between them. The CDR3 reads CASSEAGATEAFF. The CDR3, as DNA: TGTGCCAGCAGTGAAGCTGGGGCCACTGAAGCTTTCTTT.

This sequence joins TRBV18 and TRBJ2-3; weak D call: TRBD2 (6 bases). The CDR3 extends over 14 amino acids. CDR1 is KGHSH, CDR2 LQKENI, per germline. Trimming shortened V by 3 bases and J by 5 bases, and 12 bases separated the two germline ends. Written as DNA, the CDR3 is TGTGCCAGCTCACCCTTAGACGGGGGAGATACGCAGTATTTT. This gives the protein CASSPLDGGDTQYF.

This clone was picked up one time. The J gene is TRBJ2-7, the V gene TRBV28; 9 bases match TRBD2. The V and J ends lost 0 bases and 6 bases, in that order; junction bases with no gene match: 6. The CDR3 is 15 residues long. Per germline, CDR1 MDHEN and CDR2 SYDVKM. The CDR3 nucleotides read TGTGCCAGCAGTTTATGGGGCGGGAGGGCCCGCGAGCAGTACTTC. This sequence encodes CASSLWGGRAREQYF.

V is TRBV4-3 and J is TRBJ2-1, with 13 bases aligning to TRBD2. Germline V gene lookup returns CDR1 LGHNA and CDR2 YSLEER. CDR3 length equals 13 residues. The V gene end was trimmed by 2 bases and the J gene end by 15 bases; junction bases not matched to a gene: 4. CDR3 amino acids: CASSQQTSGRVFF. The CDR3 coding sequence is TGCGCCAGCAGCCAACAAACTAGCGGGAGGGTGTTCTTC.

This chain uses TRBV4-3 with TRBJ2-3; TRBD2 agrees at 7 bases. This CDR3 is built from 17 residues. J gave up 2 bases and V 0 bases, and 8 bases lay outside the gene matches. Germline V gene data show CDR1 as LGHNA and CDR2 as YSLEER. CDR3 protein: CASSQDVGRWTTDTQYF. The CDR3, as DNA: TGCGCCAGCAGCCAAGATGTCGGGAGGTGGACCACAGATACGCAGTATTTT.

V gene TRBV3-1 (or the pseudogene TRBV3-2) combines with J gene TRBJ1-4, with no clear D. Trimming shortened V by 0 bases and J by 10 bases, and 3 bases separated the two germline ends. CDR1 is LGHDT and CDR2 is YNNKEL in the germline V gene (reference sequence). The length of the CDR3 is 11 residues. This chain's CDR3 is CASSQERKLFF. The CDR3 DNA reads TGTGCCAGCAGCCAAGAGAGAAAACTGTTTTTT.

The chain combines TRBV24-1 with TRBJ2-1; TRBD2 might be the D (5 bases). V was shortened by 4 bases and J by 14 bases, with 11 bases between the two germline ends. The V gene's germline CDR1 is KGHDR and CDR2 SFDVKD. The CDR3 extends over 11 amino acids. CDR3 in DNA: TGTGCCACCAGTGAACTAGAGGAGAAGTTCTTC. Translating it yields CATSELEEKFF.

The CDR3 DNA follows: TGTGCCAGCTCTTCGAAGCCCGGGACAGGGGGTAATACGCAGTATTTT. Amino acids: CASSSKPGTGGNTQYF. J is TRBJ2-3 and V is TRBV18, with TRBD1 matching 11 bases. The CDR3 spans 16 residues. V lost 6 bases and J lost 7; bases outside the gene matches: 12. Germline assignment: CDR1 KGHSH and CDR2 LQKENI.

This chain links TRBV7-3 with TRBJ2-1; D call uncertain. Between the trimmed V and J ends, which lost 3 bases and 5 bases, there was a span of 2 bases. The germline gives CDR1 SGHTA, CDR2 FQGTGA. The CDR3 runs to 11 residues. This CDR3 is CASSLDNEQFF. The CDR3 coding sequence is TGTGCCAGCAGCTTGGACAATGAGCAGTTCTTC. The full variable domain, rest sourced from reference TRBV7-3 and TRBJ2-1, is GAGVSQTPSNKVTEKGKYVELRCDPISGHTALYWYRQSLGQGPEFLIYFQGTGAADDSGLPNDRFFAVRPEGSVSTLKIQRTERGDSAVYLCASSLDNEQFFGPGTRLTVL.

V is TRBV4-1 and J is TRBJ2-7, with 14 bases lining up with TRBD2. Germline V gives CDR1 MGHRA, CDR2 YSYEKL. The J segment lost 6 bases and the V segment lost 0 bases, leaving 4 bases of the junction unmatched. The CDR3 extends over 16 amino acids. Here the CDR3 DNA reads TGCGCCAGCAGCCAAGAGGGGACTAGCGGGAGTACCGAGCAGTACTTC. It specifies CASSQEGTSGSTEQYF.

This clone was observed a few times. This CDR3 is also generated by other DNA sequences in the sample. The chain uses TRBV2 and TRBJ2-1; 9 bases are a match to TRBD2. Germline V CDR1 and CDR2: SNHLY, FYNNEI. The CDR3 extends over 14 amino acids. J was trimmed by 3 bases and V by 7 bases; bases with no gene match: 4. CDR3 nucleotides: TGTGCCAGCAAAGCGACTAGCGGCTACAATGAGCAGTTCTTC. It encodes CASKATSGYNEQFF.

CDR3 DNA: TGTGCCATCAGATCAACCGGGACAGGCACAGATACGCAGTATTTT. Translation: CAIRSTGTGTDTQYF. The chain couples TRBV10-3 to TRBJ2-3; 7 positions match TRBD1. This CDR3 has 15 residues. Germline CDR1 and CDR2: ENHRY and SYGVKD. After removal of 6 bases from V and 1 base from J, the junction contained 7 bases not matched to a gene.

DNA of the CDR3: TGCGCCAGCAGCCAAGGCCTCGGACGGGACTCCTCTAACTATGGCTACACCTTC. It specifies CASSQGLGRDSSNYGYTF. The gene calls are TRBV4-3 and TRBJ1-2; tentative D call: TRBD1 (5 bases). Trimming cost V 1 base and J 0 bases, with 18 bases left between them. The CDR3 covers 18 residues. Per the germline V gene, CDR1 is LGHNA and CDR2 is YSLEER.

This clone has a single count. The chain couples TRBV27 to TRBJ2-7, with D possibly being TRBD1 (7 bases). Trimming took 5 bases from V and 6 from J, leaving 17 bases between them. The CDR3 has 14 amino acids. The germline CDR1 and CDR2 sequences are MNHEY and SMNVEV (reference sequence). Here the CDR3 DNA reads TGTGCCAGCAGTAGCCCCAGGGGGGCCGGCGAGCAGTACTTC. Protein: CASSSPRGAGEQYF.

This sequence joins TRBV7-9 and TRBJ2-7; TRBD1 agrees at 9 bases. Germline V gene sequence: CDR1 SEHNR, CDR2 FQNEAQ (reference sequence). J gave up 4 bases and V 6 bases, and 7 bases lay outside the gene matches. The CDR3 contains 14 residues. The CDR3 nucleotides are TGTGCCAGCAGTTACCGGGACAGGGTGTACGAGCAGTACTTC. It codes for CASSYRDRVYEQYF.

V gene TRBV28 combines with J gene TRBJ1-2, with TRBD1 identical over 7 bases. Losses at the gene ends were 5 bases for V and 8 bases for J; bases not matched to a gene: 11. Germline V gene sequence: CDR1 MDHEN, CDR2 SYDVKM. The CDR3 spans 14 residues. The CDR3 DNA reads TGTGCCAGCAGTAGCTACCCGGGACAGCAGGGCTACACCTTC. The encoded protein is CASSSYPGQQGYTF.

The V and J genes are TRBV28 and TRBJ1-3; no firm D call. Trimming took off 6 bases at V and 2 bases at J, with 11 bases between the two ends. Germline V lookup: CDR1 MDHEN, CDR2 SYDVKM. The CDR3 loop spans 14 amino acids. The CDR3 spells CASRTSSPGNTIYF. CDR3 nucleotides: TGTGCCAGCAGAACTTCCTCCCCTGGAAACACCATATATTTT.

This chain joins TRBV19 and TRBJ2-2, with 9 nucleotides matching TRBD1. The CDR3 covers 14 residues. Trimming at V came to 9 bases and at J to 6 bases, leaving 8 bases not matched to a gene. Germline V gives CDR1 LNHDA, CDR2 SQIVND (reference sequence). CDR3 residues: CASRVQGAAGELFF. CDR3 coding DNA: TGTGCCAGCCGAGTACAGGGGGCAGCCGGGGAGCTGTTTTTT. Combining the CDR3 with reference TRBV19 and TRBJ2-2 gives the whole variable domain DGGITQSPKYLFRKEGQNVTLSCEQNLNHDAMYWYRQDPGQGLRLIYYSQIVNDFQKGDIAEGYSVSREKKESFPLTVTSAQKNPTAFYLCASRVQGAAGELFFGEGSRLTVL.

The chain couples TRBV21-1 to TRBJ1-5. TRBV21-1 is annotated as a pseudogene. CDR3 size: 13 residues. The CDR3 DNA reads TGTGCCAGCAGCATTTGGCAGCACCACCCCCAGCATTTT. It is translated as CASSIWQHHPQHF.

V is TRBV11-2 and J is TRBJ1-1, with a weak D call TRBD1 (5 bases). Trimming shortened V by 5 bases and J by 1 base, and 14 bases separated the two germline ends. Looked up from germline, CDR1 is SGHAT and CDR2 is FQNNGV. The length of the CDR3 is 15 residues. CDR3 amino acids: CASSRGRRGNTEAFF. CDR3 nucleotides: TGTGCCAGCAGCCGAGGGAGGAGGGGGAACACTGAAGCTTTCTTT.

CDR3 loop: CASSLDRTGSGELFF. For the CDR3, the DNA is TGTGCCAGCAGCTTAGACCGGACAGGGTCCGGGGAGCTGTTTTTT. The chain is built from TRBV7-7 and TRBJ2-2; 8 nucleotides line up with TRBD1. Germline lookup yields CDR1 SSHAT and CDR2 FNYEAQ (reference sequence). J lost 6 bases, V lost 1 base, and 4 bases had no gene match. The CDR3 has 15 amino acids.

The chain couples TRBV27 to TRBJ2-7, with D possibly matching TRBD2 (6 bases). Trimming took off 3 bases at V and 4 bases at J, with 13 bases between the two ends. From germline, CDR1 is MNHEY and CDR2 SMNVEV (reference sequence). The CDR3 is 14 residues long. In DNA, the CDR3 is TGTGCCAGCAGTTTGAGTGGGAGCGGGTACGAGCAGTACTTC. Its translation is CASSLSGSGYEQYF.

This chain connects TRBV27 to TRBJ1-5; the match to TRBD1 covers 9 bases. Germline CDR1 MNHEY, CDR2 SMNVEV (reference sequence). The CDR3 runs to 15 residues. Germline trimming cut 2 bases from V and 6 bases from J; bases unmatched to any gene: 5. For the CDR3, the DNA is TGTGCCAGCAGTTTAGCGGGGACAGGGAGTCAGCCCCAGCATTTT. The encoded protein is CASSLAGTGSQPQHF.

This chain joins TRBV7-9 and TRBJ2-3; TRBD1 matches 7 bases. The CDR3 extends over 15 amino acids. The germline V gene has CDR1 SEHNR and CDR2 FQNEAQ (reference sequence). V was pared by 5 bases and J by 0 bases, with 5 bases of the junction left unmatched. In DNA, the CDR3 is TGTGCCAGCAGCCTGACGGGACAGAGCACAGATACGCAGTATTTT. It yields the protein CASSLTGQSTDTQYF.

J is TRBJ2-5 and V is TRBV30, with TRBD2 matching over 8 bases. CDR1 and CDR2 from the germline V gene are GTSNPN and SVGIG (reference sequence). There are 13 residues in the CDR3. Unmatched junction bases numbered 2, after V lost 0 bases and J lost 5 bases. The CDR3 region is CAWSVPGGETQYF. DNA of the CDR3: TGTGCCTGGAGTGTACCGGGGGGGGAGACCCAGTACTTC.